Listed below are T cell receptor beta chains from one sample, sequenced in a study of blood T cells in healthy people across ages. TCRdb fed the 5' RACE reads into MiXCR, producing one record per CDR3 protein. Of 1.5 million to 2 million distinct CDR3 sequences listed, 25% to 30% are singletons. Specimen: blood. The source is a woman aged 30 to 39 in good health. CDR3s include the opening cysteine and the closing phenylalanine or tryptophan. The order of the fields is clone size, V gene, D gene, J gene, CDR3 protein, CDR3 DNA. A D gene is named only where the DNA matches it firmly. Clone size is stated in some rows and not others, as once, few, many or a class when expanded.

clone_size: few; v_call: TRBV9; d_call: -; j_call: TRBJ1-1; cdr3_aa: CASSVAVAYDTEAFF; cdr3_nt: TGTGCCAGCAGCGTAGCTGTGGCGTACGACACTGAAGCTTTCTTT
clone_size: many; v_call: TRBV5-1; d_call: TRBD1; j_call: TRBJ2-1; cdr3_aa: CASSLRGQEYNEQFF; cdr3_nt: TGCGCCAGCAGCTTGAGGGGACAGGAATACAATGAGCAGTTCTTC
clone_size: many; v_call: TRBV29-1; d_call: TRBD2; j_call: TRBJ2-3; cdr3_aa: CSVEDSPSGGLTDTQYF; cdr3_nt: TGCAGCGTTGAAGATTCGCCTAGCGGGGGGTTGACAGATACGCAGTATTTT
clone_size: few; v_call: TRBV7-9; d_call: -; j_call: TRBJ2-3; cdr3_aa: CASSSEGYTQYF; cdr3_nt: TGTGCCAGCAGCTCCGAAGGTTATACGCAGTATTTT
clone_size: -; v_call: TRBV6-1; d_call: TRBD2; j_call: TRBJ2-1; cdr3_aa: CASSPPNGAGGPSNEQFF; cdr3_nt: TGTGCCAGCAGTCCTCCGAACGGAGCGGGAGGGCCCTCCAATGAGCAGTTCTTC
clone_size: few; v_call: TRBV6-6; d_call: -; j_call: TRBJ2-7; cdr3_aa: CASSYPETGGGWYEQYF; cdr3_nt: TGTGCCAGCAGTTATCCAGAGACGGGAGGGGGCTGGTACGAGCAGTACTTC
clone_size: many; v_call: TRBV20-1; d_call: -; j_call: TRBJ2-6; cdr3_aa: CSASAASGANVLTF; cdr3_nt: TGCAGTGCTAGTGCAGCCTCTGGGGCCAACGTCCTGACTTTC
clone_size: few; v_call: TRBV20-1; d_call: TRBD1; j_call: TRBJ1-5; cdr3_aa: CSASGVQGANQPQHF; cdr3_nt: TGCAGTGCTAGTGGCGTACAGGGGGCCAATCAGCCCCAGCATTTT
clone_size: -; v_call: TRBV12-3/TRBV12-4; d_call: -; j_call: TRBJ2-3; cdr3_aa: CASSPRGFSTDAQYF; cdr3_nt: TGTGCCAGCAGTCCCAGGGGATTCAGCACAGATGCGCAGTATTTT
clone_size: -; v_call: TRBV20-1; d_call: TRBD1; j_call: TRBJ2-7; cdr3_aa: CSANRDRSEQYF; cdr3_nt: TGCAGTGCTAACCGGGACAGGTCCGAGCAGTACTTC
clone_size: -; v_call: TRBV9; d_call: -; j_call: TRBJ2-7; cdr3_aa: CASSAGGAGTYEQYF; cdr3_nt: TGTGCCAGCAGCGCGGGTGGGGCAGGGACCTACGAGCAGTACTTC
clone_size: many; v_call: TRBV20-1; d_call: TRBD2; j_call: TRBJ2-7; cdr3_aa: CSARDRKLAGSYEQYF; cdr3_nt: TGCAGTGCTAGAGACCGAAAACTAGCGGGGTCCTACGAGCAGTACTTC
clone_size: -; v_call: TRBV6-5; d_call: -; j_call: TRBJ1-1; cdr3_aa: CASSFIAAGFRRYTEAFF; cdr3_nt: TGTGCCAGCAGTTTCATAGCCGCAGGGTTCAGGCGATACACTGAAGCTTTCTTT
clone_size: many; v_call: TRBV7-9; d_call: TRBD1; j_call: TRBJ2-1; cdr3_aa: CASSRRTGGFDNEQFF; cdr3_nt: TGTGCCAGCAGCCGACGGACAGGGGGCTTTGATAATGAGCAGTTCTTC
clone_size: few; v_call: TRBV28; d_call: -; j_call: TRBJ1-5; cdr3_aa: CASRGGAGQPQHF; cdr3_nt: TGTGCCAGCCGAGGAGGGGCGGGTCAGCCCCAGCATTTT
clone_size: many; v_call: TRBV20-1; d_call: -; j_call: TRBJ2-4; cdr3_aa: CSARESETAKNIQYF; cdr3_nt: TGCAGTGCTAGAGAAAGCGAAACAGCCAAAAACATTCAGTACTTC
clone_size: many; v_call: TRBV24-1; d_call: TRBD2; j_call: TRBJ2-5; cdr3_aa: CATSPRGVAETQYF; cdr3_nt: TGTGCCACCAGTCCCCGGGGGGTCGCGGAGACCCAGTACTTC
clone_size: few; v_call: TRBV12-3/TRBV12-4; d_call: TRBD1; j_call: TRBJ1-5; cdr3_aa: CASSFLGQDFSQPQHF; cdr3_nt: TGTGCCAGCAGTTTTTTGGGACAGGATTTTTCTCAGCCCCAGCATTTT
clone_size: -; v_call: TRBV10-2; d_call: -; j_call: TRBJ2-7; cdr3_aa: CASRGVDAYEQYF; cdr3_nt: TGCGCCAGCAGGGGGGTTGATGCCTACGAGCAGTACTTC
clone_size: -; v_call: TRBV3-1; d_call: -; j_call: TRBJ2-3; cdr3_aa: CASSQTRFGTQYF; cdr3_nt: TGTGCCAGCAGCCAAACTAGGTTTGGTACGCAGTATTTT
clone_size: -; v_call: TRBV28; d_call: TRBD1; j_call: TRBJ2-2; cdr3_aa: CGTGVNTGELFF; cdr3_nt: TGTGGAACAGGGGTAAACACCGGGGAGCTGTTTTTT
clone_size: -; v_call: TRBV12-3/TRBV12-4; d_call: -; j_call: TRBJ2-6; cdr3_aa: CASSGPGVLTF; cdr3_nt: TGTGCCAGCAGCGGGCCTGGCGTCCTGACTTTC
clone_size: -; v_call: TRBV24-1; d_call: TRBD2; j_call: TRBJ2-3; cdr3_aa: CATSDLGLGVADTQYF; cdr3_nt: TGTGCCACCAGTGATTTGGGACTAGGGGTGGCAGATACGCAGTATTTT
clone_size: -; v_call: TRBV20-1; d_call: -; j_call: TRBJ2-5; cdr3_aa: CSARTPAEETQYF; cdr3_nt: TGCAGTGCTAGAACCCCAGCGGAAGAGACCCAGTACTTC
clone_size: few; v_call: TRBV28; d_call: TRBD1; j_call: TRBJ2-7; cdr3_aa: CASRSDRVGEQYF; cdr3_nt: TGTGCCAGCAGGTCCGACAGGGTTGGGGAGCAGTACTTC
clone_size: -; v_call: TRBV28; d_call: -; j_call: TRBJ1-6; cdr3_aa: CASSSGGAGSPLHF; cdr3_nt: TGTGCCAGCAGCTCCGGGGGCGCGGGGTCACCCCTCCACTTT
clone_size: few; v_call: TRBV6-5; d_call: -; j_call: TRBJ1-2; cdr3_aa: CASTRGGVWAWGYTF; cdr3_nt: TGTGCCAGCACCCGGGGAGGGGTCTGGGCGTGGGGCTACACCTTC
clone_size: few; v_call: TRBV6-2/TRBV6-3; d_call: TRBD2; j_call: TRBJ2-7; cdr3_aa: CASSSGTMASYEQYF; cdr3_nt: TGTGCCAGCAGTTCCGGGACTATGGCCTCCTACGAGCAGTACTTC